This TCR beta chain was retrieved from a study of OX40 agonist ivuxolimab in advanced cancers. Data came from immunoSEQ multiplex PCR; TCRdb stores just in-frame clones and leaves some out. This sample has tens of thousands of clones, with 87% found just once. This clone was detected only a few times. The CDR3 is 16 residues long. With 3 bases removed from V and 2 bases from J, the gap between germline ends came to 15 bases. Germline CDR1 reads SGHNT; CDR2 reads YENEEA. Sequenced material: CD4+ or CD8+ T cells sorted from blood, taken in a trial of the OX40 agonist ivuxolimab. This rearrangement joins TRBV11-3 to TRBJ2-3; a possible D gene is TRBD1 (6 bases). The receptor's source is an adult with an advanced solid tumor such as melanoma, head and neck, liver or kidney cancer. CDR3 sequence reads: CASSFGGAPDTDTQYF. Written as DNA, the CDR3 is TGTGCCAGCAGCTTTGGGGGCGCCCCGGACACAGATACGCAGTATTTT.